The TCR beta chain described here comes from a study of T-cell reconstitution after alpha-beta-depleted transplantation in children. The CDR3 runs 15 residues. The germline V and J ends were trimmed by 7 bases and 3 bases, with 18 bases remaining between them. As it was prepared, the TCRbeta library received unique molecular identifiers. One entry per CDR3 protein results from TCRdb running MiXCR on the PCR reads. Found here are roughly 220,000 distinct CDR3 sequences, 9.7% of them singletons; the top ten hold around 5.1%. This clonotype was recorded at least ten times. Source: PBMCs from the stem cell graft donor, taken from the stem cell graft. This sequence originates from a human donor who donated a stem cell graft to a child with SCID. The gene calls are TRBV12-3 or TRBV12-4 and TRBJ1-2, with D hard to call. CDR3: CASTLMAFTHYGYTF. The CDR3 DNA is TGTGCCAGCACCCTAATGGCCTTCACCCACTATGGCTACACCTTC.